The sequence of this T cell receptor (beta chain) was determined in a study of early T cells in non-severe SARS-CoV-2 infection (dated by TCRdb to about 2021). Describing the broader study: Because TCR sequencing was done on bulk RNA from unsorted whole blood, the alpha and beta chains could not be paired. Findings and caveats that apply to the study as a whole: Matching against VDJdb was skewed toward anti-spike CD8 responses, likely underestimated virus-specific expansions, and missed private and CD4 specificities.

This clonotype showed up many times. The target of this receptor is not known. Base qualities are not provided; no much larger clone lies one nucleotide away. This was a case-control study nested in a cohort of healthcare workers in London, UK, who had nasopharyngeal swab PCR tests and blood samples taken every week. Healthcare workers were recruited between 23 and 31 March 2020, during the week of the UK lockdown, and were followed weekly for up to about 15 weeks. The method behind the library was 5' RACE. The instrument was a NextSeq 500. Unique molecular identifiers were attached to individual cDNA molecules in the TCR library protocol so that sequencing error and PCR bias could be corrected. Both TCR alpha and beta chains were sequenced, and tight co-correlation was observed between alpha and beta sequence abundances in each sample. As for how the authors treated the data: V gene, J gene and CDR3 annotation of TCR sequences was performed with Decombinator V4. TCRs were defined as expanded if a significant change between any two time points was detected under a Poisson model with p below 0.0001. TCR abundances were normalised to the total number of TCRs sequenced in each sample and reported as counts per million. VDJdb, accessed 1 November 2021, was searched for CMV, EBV and SARS-CoV-2 annotated TCRs, excluding TCRs annotated for multiple antigens. Using fastp at Q25 and MiXCR, TCRdb reprocessed the public reads and kept productive beta chains. Here each entry gathers all rows of one CDR3 protein and keeps the most common genes and DNA. For this entry, the V and J calls and clone size follow TCRdb and not the study's own pipeline. The sample table holds under 60,000 distinct CDR3 sequences, of which 5.6% were seen once. 4.5% of the sample is in the top ten clones.

This TCR was sampled from an adult who was a healthcare worker with PCR-confirmed SARS-CoV-2 infection or an uninfected control (not recorded which). Sequencing input: whole blood.

The CDR3 in this case is CASSLYGDEQFF. The DNA sequence follows: TGTGCCAGCAGCTTATACGGGGATGAGCAGTTCTTC. The V and J genes are TRBV11-1 and TRBJ2-1; tentative D gene TRBD2, with 5 bases matching. V was cut back by 2 bases and J by 8 bases, leaving a gap of 7 bases between them. The CDR3 holds 12 amino acids from the cysteine to the phenylalanine. Just CDR3 DNA is preserved here, 36 bases in frame from base 1. Reading the germline V gene (reference sequence) gives CDR1 SGHAT and CDR2 FQDESV. The CDR3 plus the reference TRBV11-1 and TRBJ2-1 genes for the other parts give the full variable domain: EAEVAQSPRYKITEKSQAVAFWCDPISGHATLYWYRQILGQGPELLVQFQDESVVDDSQLPKDRFSAERLKGVDSTLKIQPAELGDSAMYLCASSLYGDEQFFGPGTRLTVL.